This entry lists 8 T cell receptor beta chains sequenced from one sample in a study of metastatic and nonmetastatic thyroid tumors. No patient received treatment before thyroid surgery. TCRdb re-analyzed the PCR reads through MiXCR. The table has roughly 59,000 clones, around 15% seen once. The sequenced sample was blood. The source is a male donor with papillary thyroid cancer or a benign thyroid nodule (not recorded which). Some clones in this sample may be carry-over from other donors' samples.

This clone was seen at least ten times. The CDR3, as DNA: TGTGCCAGTAGTCCTGGGACTAGCTACGAGCAGTACTTC. It codes for CASSPGTSYEQYF. This chain connects TRBV19 to TRBJ2-7, with 8 bases lining up with TRBD2. The ends lost 5 bases at V and 3 bases at J; junction bases unmatched: 3. From germline, CDR1 is LNHDA and CDR2 SQIVND (reference sequence). The CDR3 has 13 amino acids. Based on the CDR3 plus reference TRBV19 and TRBJ2-7, the full variable domain is DGGITQSPKYLFRKEGQNVTLSCEQNLNHDAMYWYRQDPGQGLRLIYYSQIVNDFQKGDIAEGYSVSREKKESFPLTVTSAQKNPTAFYLCASSPGTSYEQYFGPGTRLTVT.

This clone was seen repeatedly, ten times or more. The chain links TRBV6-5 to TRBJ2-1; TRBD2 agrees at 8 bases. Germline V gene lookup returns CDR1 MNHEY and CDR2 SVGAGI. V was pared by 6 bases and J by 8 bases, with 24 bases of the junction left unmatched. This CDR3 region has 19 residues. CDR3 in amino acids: CASRQRTWARAGGFDEQFF. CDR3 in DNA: TGTGCCAGCAGACAGAGGACATGGGCCCGGGCGGGAGGCTTCGATGAGCAGTTCTTC.

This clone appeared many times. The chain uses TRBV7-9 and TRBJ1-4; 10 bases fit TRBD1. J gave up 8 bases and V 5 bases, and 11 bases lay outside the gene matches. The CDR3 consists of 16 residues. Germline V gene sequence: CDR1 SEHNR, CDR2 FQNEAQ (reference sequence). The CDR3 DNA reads TGTGCCAGCAGCCCGGGACAGGGGAGCATATGGGAAAAACTGTTTTTT. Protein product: CASSPGQGSIWEKLFF. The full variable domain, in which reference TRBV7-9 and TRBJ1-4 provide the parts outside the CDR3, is DTGVSQNPRHKITKRGQNVTFRCDPISEHNRLYWYRQTLGQGPEFLTYFQNEAQLEKSRLLSDRFSAERPKGSFSTLEIQRTEQGDSAMYLCASSPGQGSIWEKLFFGSGTQLSVL.

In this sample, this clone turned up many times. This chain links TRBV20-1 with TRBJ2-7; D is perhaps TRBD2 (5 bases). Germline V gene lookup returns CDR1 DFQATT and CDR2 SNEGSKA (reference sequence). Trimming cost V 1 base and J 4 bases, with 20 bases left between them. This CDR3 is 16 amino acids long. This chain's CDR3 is CSARVNWPPGSYEQYV. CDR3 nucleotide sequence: TGCAGTGCTAGAGTTAATTGGCCCCCGGGGTCTTACGAGCAGTACGTC.

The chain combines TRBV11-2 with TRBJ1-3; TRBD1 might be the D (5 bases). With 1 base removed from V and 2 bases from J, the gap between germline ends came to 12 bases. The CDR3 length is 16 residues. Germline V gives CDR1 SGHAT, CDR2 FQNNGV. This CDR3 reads CASSLGVGAPGNTIYF. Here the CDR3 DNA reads TGTGCCAGCAGCTTAGGGGTCGGGGCACCTGGAAACACCATATATTTT.

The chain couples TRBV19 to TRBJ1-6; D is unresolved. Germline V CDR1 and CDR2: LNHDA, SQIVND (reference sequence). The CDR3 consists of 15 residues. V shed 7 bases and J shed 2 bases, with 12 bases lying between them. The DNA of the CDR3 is TGTGCCAGTACCAAGGTAGCCACCTATAATTCACCCCTCCACTTT. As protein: CASTKVATYNSPLHF.

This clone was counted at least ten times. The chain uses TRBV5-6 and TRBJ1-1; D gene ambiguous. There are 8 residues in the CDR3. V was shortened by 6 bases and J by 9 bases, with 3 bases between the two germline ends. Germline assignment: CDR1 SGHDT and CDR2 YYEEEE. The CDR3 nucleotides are TGTGCCAGCACCCAAGCTTTCTTT. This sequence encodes CASTQAFF.

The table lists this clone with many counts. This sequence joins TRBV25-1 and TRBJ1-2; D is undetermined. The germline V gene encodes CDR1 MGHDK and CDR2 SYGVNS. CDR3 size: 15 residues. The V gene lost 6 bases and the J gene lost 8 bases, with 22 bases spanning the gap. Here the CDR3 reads CASSPTLMYGVGYTF. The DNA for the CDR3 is TGTGCCAGCAGCCCTACCTTAATGTATGGGGTGGGCTACACCTTC.